One sample yielded the 7 T cell receptor beta chains listed below, sequenced in a study of blood T cell repertoires in COVID-19. This table comes from immunoSEQ multiplex PCR, and its TCRdb copy is limited to in-frame clones, with some not included. Among a few hundred thousand clones listed, roughly 80% were seen once. Sequences were obtained from peripheral blood. Receptors were obtained from a woman of 80 years or more with acute or convalescent COVID-19.

The chain recombines TRBV5-1 with TRBJ2-1; 7 nucleotides agree with TRBD1. Losses at the gene ends were 3 bases for V and 0 bases for J; bases not matched to a gene: 3. This CDR3 region has 15 residues. CDR1 is SGHRS, CDR2 YFSETQ, per germline. CDR3 protein: CASSWGQRSYNEQFF. The CDR3 DNA is TGCGCCAGCAGCTGGGGACAGCGCTCCTACAATGAGCAGTTCTTC.

J is TRBJ1-1 and V is TRBV12-2; TRBD1 reflects the table's D call only, with no check against the DNA. TRBV12-2 has pseudogene status. The CDR3 sequence is 16 residues long. The DNA for the CDR3 is TGTGCAAGTCGAAAAAGACGTGGGACAGGGAACACTGAAGCTTTCTTT. Translated, it gives CASRKRRGTGNTEAFF.

The rearrangement uses TRBV23-1 and TRBJ2-7; D gene ambiguous. TRBV23-1 is filed as an ORF, its function uncertain. The CDR3 length is 18 residues. V was trimmed by 2 bases and J by 5 bases, leaving 25 bases between them. CDR3 sequence: CASSQASLKIGEGDEQYF. In nucleotides, the CDR3 is TGCGCCAGCAGTCAAGCCTCCTTGAAGATCGGAGAAGGAGACGAGCAGTACTTC.

J is TRBJ2-3 and V is TRBV28, with 13 positions matching TRBD2. The CDR3 has 20 amino acids. CDR1 and CDR2 (germline): MDHEN, SYDVKM. J was trimmed by 2 bases and V by 3 bases; bases with no gene match: 14. CDR3 residues: CASSFPTGTSGIKDTDTQYF. For the CDR3, the DNA is TGTGCCAGCAGTTTTCCGACCGGGACTAGCGGGATAAAAGACACAGATACGCAGTATTTT.

The rearrangement links TRBV4-2 to TRBJ2-2; 7 positions match TRBD1. The CDR3 sequence is 17 residues long. Losses at the gene ends were 2 bases for V and 0 bases for J; bases not matched to a gene: 6. The V gene's germline CDR1 is LGHNA and CDR2 YNFKEQ. The CDR3 DNA reads TGTGCCAGCAGCCAAACCGACAGGGAGCCGAACACCGGGGAGCTGTTTTTT. Translated, it gives CASSQTDREPNTGELFF.

The chain joins TRBV19 to TRBJ1-4; TRBD1 matches at 9 bases. CDR1 and CDR2 (germline): LNHDA, SQIVND (reference sequence). The J segment lost 8 bases and the V segment lost 4 bases, leaving 2 bases of the junction unmatched. This CDR3 has 13 residues. The CDR3: CASSKGQGEKLFF. For the CDR3, the DNA is TGTGCCAGTAGTAAGGGACAGGGCGAAAAACTGTTTTTT.

This chain joins TRBV30 and TRBJ1-5, with 12 nucleotides matching TRBD1. With 3 bases clipped from V and 4 bases from J, the junction kept 10 bases outside the gene matches. The length of the CDR3 is 17 residues. CDR1 is GTSNPN, CDR2 SVGIG, per germline (reference sequence). CDR3 sequence: CAWSFGTGGGGNQPQHF. CDR3 DNA: TGTGCCTGGAGCTTCGGGACAGGGGGCGGAGGGAATCAGCCCCAGCATTTT.